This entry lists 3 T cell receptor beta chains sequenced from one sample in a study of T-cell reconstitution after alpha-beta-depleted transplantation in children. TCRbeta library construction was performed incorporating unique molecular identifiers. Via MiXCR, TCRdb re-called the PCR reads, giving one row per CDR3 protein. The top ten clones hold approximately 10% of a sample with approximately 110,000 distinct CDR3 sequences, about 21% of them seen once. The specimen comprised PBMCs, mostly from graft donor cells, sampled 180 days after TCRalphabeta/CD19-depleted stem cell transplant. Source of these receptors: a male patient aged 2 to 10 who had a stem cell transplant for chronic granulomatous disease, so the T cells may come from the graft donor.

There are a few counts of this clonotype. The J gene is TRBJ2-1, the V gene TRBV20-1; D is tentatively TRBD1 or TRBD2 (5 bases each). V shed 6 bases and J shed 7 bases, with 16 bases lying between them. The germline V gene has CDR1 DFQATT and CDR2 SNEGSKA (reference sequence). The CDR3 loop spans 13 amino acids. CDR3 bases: TGCAGTGCCTTTACCGGGGCCTCTAATGAGCAGTTCTTC. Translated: CSAFTGASNEQFF.

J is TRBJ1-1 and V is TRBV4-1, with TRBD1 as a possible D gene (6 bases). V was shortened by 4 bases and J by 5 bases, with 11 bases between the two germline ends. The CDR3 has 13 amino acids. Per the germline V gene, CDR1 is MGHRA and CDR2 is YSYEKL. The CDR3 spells CASSRDRKTEAFF. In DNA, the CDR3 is TGCGCCAGCAGCCGCGACAGGAAGACTGAAGCTTTCTTT.

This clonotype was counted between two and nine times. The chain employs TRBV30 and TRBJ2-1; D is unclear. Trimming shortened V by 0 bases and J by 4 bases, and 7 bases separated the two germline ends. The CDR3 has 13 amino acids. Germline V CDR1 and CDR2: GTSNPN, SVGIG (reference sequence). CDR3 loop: CAWSVRGYNEQFF. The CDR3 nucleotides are TGTGCCTGGAGTGTACGAGGATACAATGAGCAGTTCTTC.